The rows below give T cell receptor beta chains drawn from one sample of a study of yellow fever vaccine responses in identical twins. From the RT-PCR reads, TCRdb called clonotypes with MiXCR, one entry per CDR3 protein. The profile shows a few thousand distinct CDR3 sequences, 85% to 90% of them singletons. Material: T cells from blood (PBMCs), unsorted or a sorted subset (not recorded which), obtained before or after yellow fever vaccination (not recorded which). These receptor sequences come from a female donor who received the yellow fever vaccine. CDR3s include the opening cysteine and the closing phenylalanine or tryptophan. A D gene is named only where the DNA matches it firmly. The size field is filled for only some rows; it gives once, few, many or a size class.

CDR3nt: TGTGCCAGCACCCCTAGGGGTGGCTATGGCTACACCTTC
CDR3aa: CASTPRGGYGYTF
j_gene: TRBJ1-2
v_gene: TRBV5-5
d_gene: NA
abundance: few

CDR3nt: TGTGCCAGCAGCTCACCACAGGGACTGCCTAATGAGCAGTTCTTC
CDR3aa: CASSSPQGLPNEQFF
j_gene: TRBJ2-1
v_gene: TRBV7-3
d_gene: NA
abundance: NA

CDR3nt: TGTGCCAGCTCACCACAAGGTGGCTCCTACAATGAGCAGTTCTTC
CDR3aa: CASSPQGGSYNEQFF
j_gene: TRBJ2-1
v_gene: TRBV18
d_gene: NA
abundance: NA

CDR3nt: TGTGCCAGCTCACGAGTGCAACAAAGCATGAACACTGAAGCTTTCTTT
CDR3aa: CASSRVQQSMNTEAFF
j_gene: TRBJ1-1
v_gene: TRBV18
d_gene: NA
abundance: NA

CDR3nt: TGTGCCAGCAGCCAGGGCTGGACCTACAATGAGCAGTTCTTC
CDR3aa: CASSQGWTYNEQFF
j_gene: TRBJ2-1
v_gene: TRBV3-1
d_gene: NA
abundance: NA

CDR3nt: TGTGCCACCAGCAGAGACAGGGGGAACTATGGCTACACCTTC
CDR3aa: CATSRDRGNYGYTF
j_gene: TRBJ1-2
v_gene: TRBV15
d_gene: TRBD1
abundance: NA

CDR3nt: TGTGCCAGTAGTCAATCTGGGACAGGGCGGGACACTGAAGCTTTCTTT
CDR3aa: CASSQSGTGRDTEAFF
j_gene: TRBJ1-1
v_gene: TRBV19
d_gene: TRBD1
abundance: NA

CDR3nt: TGTGCCAGCAGCTTCGTAGGTTACAATGAGCAGTTCTTC
CDR3aa: CASSFVGYNEQFF
j_gene: TRBJ2-1
v_gene: TRBV11-1
d_gene: NA
abundance: NA

CDR3nt: TGTGCCACCAGTAATAGCCTTATCACAGATACGCAGTATTTT
CDR3aa: CATSNSLITDTQYF
j_gene: TRBJ2-3
v_gene: TRBV24-1
d_gene: NA
abundance: NA

CDR3nt: TGCGCCAGCAGCGGGACTAGCGGGGGGATTACAGATACGCAGTATTTT
CDR3aa: CASSGTSGGITDTQYF
j_gene: TRBJ2-3
v_gene: TRBV4-1
d_gene: TRBD2
abundance: once

CDR3nt: NA
CDR3aa: CASSVGVGNQPRHF
j_gene: TRBJ1-5
v_gene: TRBV19
d_gene: NA
abundance: NA

CDR3nt: TGCAGTGCTAGAGAAACCCGGTGGACAGGCTTAGGGGAGCTGTTTTTT
CDR3aa: CSARETRWTGLGELFF
j_gene: TRBJ2-2
v_gene: TRBV20-1
d_gene: TRBD1
abundance: NA

CDR3nt: TGCAGTGCTAGAGATAACCCCTTTGATCCCGATGAGCAGTTCTTC
CDR3aa: CSARDNPFDPDEQFF
j_gene: TRBJ2-1
v_gene: TRBV20-1
d_gene: NA
abundance: NA

CDR3nt: TGCAGCGTTGCGGCTAGCGGGAGCTCCTACAATGAGCAGTTCTTC
CDR3aa: CSVAASGSSYNEQFF
j_gene: TRBJ2-1
v_gene: TRBV29-1
d_gene: TRBD2
abundance: NA

CDR3nt: TGCAGCGTCCAGCAGAACACTGAAGCTTTCTTT
CDR3aa: CSVQQNTEAFF
j_gene: TRBJ1-1
v_gene: TRBV29-1
d_gene: NA
abundance: NA

CDR3nt: TGTGCCAGCAGCCAGACAGAAAACACCATATATTTT
CDR3aa: CASSQTENTIYF
j_gene: TRBJ1-3
v_gene: TRBV3-1
d_gene: NA
abundance: NA

CDR3nt: TGTGCCTGGAGTTCGACGGGGGGCCGTTATAGCAATCAGCCCCAGCATTTT
CDR3aa: CAWSSTGGRYSNQPQHF
j_gene: TRBJ1-5
v_gene: TRBV30
d_gene: NA
abundance: NA

CDR3nt: TGTGCCATCGGGGGACAGCTGGATTCACCCCTCCACTTT
CDR3aa: CAIGGQLDSPLHF
j_gene: TRBJ1-6
v_gene: TRBV10-3
d_gene: TRBD1
abundance: few

CDR3nt: TGCGCCAGCAGCCAAAATGAACAGCCAAACACTGAAGCTTTCTTT
CDR3aa: CASSQNEQPNTEAFF
j_gene: TRBJ1-1
v_gene: TRBV4-1
d_gene: NA
abundance: NA

CDR3nt: TGTGCCATCAGTGATAAGGGGATGAGCAATCAGCCCCAGCATTTT
CDR3aa: CAISDKGMSNQPQHF
j_gene: TRBJ1-5
v_gene: TRBV10-3
d_gene: NA
abundance: once

CDR3nt: TGCGCCAGCAGTCAATCCCTGGGTCCGACTAGATGGGAGCAGTACTTC
CDR3aa: CASSQSLGPTRWEQYF
j_gene: TRBJ2-7
v_gene: TRBV23-1
d_gene: NA
abundance: NA

CDR3nt: TGTGACAGCAGCCAGGACAGGGACACCTACAATGAGCAGTTCTTC
CDR3aa: CDSSQDRDTYNEQFF
j_gene: TRBJ2-1
v_gene: TRBV7-6
d_gene: TRBD1
abundance: NA

CDR3nt: TGTGCCAGCAGCTTATTATTTGAAAAACTGTTTTTT
CDR3aa: CASSLLFEKLFF
j_gene: TRBJ1-4
v_gene: TRBV7-2
d_gene: NA
abundance: NA

CDR3nt: TGTGCCAGCAGTTCCGGGACTAGCCAAGAGACCCAGTACTTC
CDR3aa: CASSSGTSQETQYF
j_gene: TRBJ2-5
v_gene: TRBV11-1
d_gene: TRBD2
abundance: NA

CDR3nt: TGCGCCAGCAGTGAGTCGGGCCGGAGCGAAGCTTTCTTT
CDR3aa: CASSESGRSEAFF
j_gene: TRBJ1-1
v_gene: TRBV10-1
d_gene: NA
abundance: NA

CDR3nt: TGTGCCAGCAGCTGGGGACTGATTTACAATGAGCAGTTCTTC
CDR3aa: CASSWGLIYNEQFF
j_gene: TRBJ2-1
v_gene: TRBV11-3
d_gene: NA
abundance: NA

CDR3nt: TGTGCCATCAGTGAGGGAGTTCGGCAGTCGAACACTGAAGCTTTCTTT
CDR3aa: CAISEGVRQSNTEAFF
j_gene: TRBJ1-1
v_gene: TRBV10-3
d_gene: NA
abundance: NA

CDR3nt: TGTGCCAGCAGTTTAGGGCAGGGTAATCAGCCCCAGCATTTT
CDR3aa: CASSLGQGNQPQHF
j_gene: TRBJ1-5
v_gene: TRBV12-3/TRBV12-4
d_gene: NA
abundance: NA

CDR3nt: TGCGCCAGCAGCTTGGTTCGGGGCCTCTACGAGCAGTACTTC
CDR3aa: CASSLVRGLYEQYF
j_gene: TRBJ2-7
v_gene: TRBV5-1
d_gene: NA
abundance: NA

CDR3nt: TGTGCCAGCAGTTACTGGACCATAAATTCACCCCTCCACTTT
CDR3aa: CASSYWTINSPLHF
j_gene: TRBJ1-6
v_gene: TRBV6-5
d_gene: NA
abundance: NA

CDR3nt: TGTGCCAGCAGCCAAACAGAGGGTAGCTACAATGAGCAGTTCTTC
CDR3aa: CASSQTEGSYNEQFF
j_gene: TRBJ2-1
v_gene: TRBV3-1
d_gene: NA
abundance: NA

CDR3nt: TGCAGCGGGGGAAACAATGAGCAGTTCTTC
CDR3aa: CSGGNNEQFF
j_gene: TRBJ2-1
v_gene: TRBV29-1
d_gene: NA
abundance: NA

CDR3nt: TGCAGCGTTGAGATATCAGGGCTGGAGACCCAGTACTTC
CDR3aa: CSVEISGLETQYF
j_gene: TRBJ2-5
v_gene: TRBV29-1
d_gene: NA
abundance: NA

CDR3nt: TGCAGCGTTGATCGAGGGTTAGAGACCCAGTACTTC
CDR3aa: CSVDRGLETQYF
j_gene: TRBJ2-5
v_gene: TRBV29-1
d_gene: NA
abundance: NA

CDR3nt: TGTGCCAGCACATCCGGGACAGGGAAGAATGGCTACACCTTC
CDR3aa: CASTSGTGKNGYTF
j_gene: TRBJ1-2
v_gene: TRBV6-1
d_gene: TRBD1
abundance: once

CDR3nt: TGCAGCGTTGAGTCAGGGGCCTTGCTCTATGGCTACACCTTC
CDR3aa: CSVESGALLYGYTF
j_gene: TRBJ1-2
v_gene: TRBV29-1
d_gene: NA
abundance: NA

CDR3nt: TGTGCCAGCATCTTGGGGACCCCTAGCACAGATACGCAGTATTTT
CDR3aa: CASILGTPSTDTQYF
j_gene: TRBJ2-3
v_gene: TRBV5-5
d_gene: NA
abundance: NA

CDR3nt: TGTGCCAGCAGCCCGCTAGTGAGCGATGAGCAGTTCTTC
CDR3aa: CASSPLVSDEQFF
j_gene: TRBJ2-1
v_gene: TRBV7-9
d_gene: NA
abundance: NA

CDR3nt: TGTGCCAGCAGTTCTGGTAGCTATGGCTACACCTTC
CDR3aa: CASSSGSYGYTF
j_gene: TRBJ1-2
v_gene: TRBV28
d_gene: NA
abundance: NA

CDR3nt: TGTGCCAGCAGTTTCACTAACGGACTAGCGGGGGGTGACGAGCAGTTCTTC
CDR3aa: CASSFTNGLAGGDEQFF
j_gene: TRBJ2-1
v_gene: TRBV28
d_gene: TRBD2
abundance: NA

CDR3nt: TGCAGCGTTGGACCACTAAGGGATACGCAGTATTTT
CDR3aa: CSVGPLRDTQYF
j_gene: TRBJ2-3
v_gene: TRBV29-1
d_gene: NA
abundance: NA

CDR3nt: TGCAGCGTTGGGGGTGGTAACAATCAGCCCCAGCATTTT
CDR3aa: CSVGGGNNQPQHF
j_gene: TRBJ1-5
v_gene: TRBV29-1
d_gene: NA
abundance: NA

CDR3nt: TGCAGCTGCCAGGGCCTGAGCACAGATACGCAGTATTTT
CDR3aa: CSCQGLSTDTQYF
j_gene: TRBJ2-3
v_gene: TRBV29-1
d_gene: NA
abundance: once

CDR3nt: TGTGCCAGCAGTCCATGGCGGGGGAGGGCCGACGAGCAGTACTTC
CDR3aa: CASSPWRGRADEQYF
j_gene: TRBJ2-7
v_gene: TRBV12-3/TRBV12-4
d_gene: TRBD2
abundance: NA

CDR3nt: TGCGCCAGCAGTGAAAACAGGGCGAGCTACGAGCAGTACTTC
CDR3aa: CASSENRASYEQYF
j_gene: TRBJ2-7
v_gene: TRBV10-1
d_gene: NA
abundance: once

CDR3nt: TGTGCCATCACCAGCTCGTTGAACACTGAAGCTTTCTTT
CDR3aa: CAITSSLNTEAFF
j_gene: TRBJ1-1
v_gene: TRBV10-3
d_gene: NA
abundance: NA

CDR3nt: TGTGCCAGCAGTAATGACAGGGTTTCAGCTAACTATGGCTACACCTTC
CDR3aa: CASSNDRVSANYGYTF
j_gene: TRBJ1-2
v_gene: TRBV6-1
d_gene: TRBD1
abundance: NA

CDR3nt: TGTGCCAGCAGCCACAGGATCGGCCAAGAGACCCAGTACTTC
CDR3aa: CASSHRIGQETQYF
j_gene: TRBJ2-5
v_gene: TRBV3-1
d_gene: NA
abundance: NA

CDR3nt: TGCAGCGTGGTGACTAGCGAGCAAGAGACCCAGTACTTC
CDR3aa: CSVVTSEQETQYF
j_gene: TRBJ2-5
v_gene: TRBV29-1
d_gene: TRBD2
abundance: NA

CDR3nt: TGTGCCAGCAGAGGAGCAGGGAAGAAGGGGGATGAGCAGTTCTTC
CDR3aa: CASRGAGKKGDEQFF
j_gene: TRBJ2-1
v_gene: TRBV28
d_gene: NA
abundance: NA